Each of the 23 T cell receptor beta chains below was sequenced from the same sample in a study of T cell clonality in common variable immunodeficiency. Broader study findings: Fewer deletions and N-nucleotide insertions were reportedly seen in common variable immunodeficiency TCR beta sequences.

Profiled with immunoSEQ multiplex PCR; TCRdb holds only in-frame clones, not every one. This repertoire holds about 28,000 clones, and none appear only once. Their antigens are not known. Sequenced sample: peripheral blood mononuclear cells. These receptors all stem from a human donor with common variable immunodeficiency.

This clone has ten or more counts. The read gets to within 3 residues of the CDR3 end, and the germline J gene fills in the rest. This rearrangement joins TRBV7-3 to TRBJ2-1; D is ambiguous. CDR3 length: 15 residues. Trimming took 1 base from V and 5 from J, leaving 12 bases between them. Germline-derived CDR1 and CDR2 are SGHTA and FQGTGA. CDR3 residues: CASSLIGGTHNEQFF. The CDR3 DNA, read in part, is TGTGCCAGCAGCTTAATTGGCGGAACTCACAATGAG.

This clone has only a few counts. The read ends 3 residues early relative to the CDR3; the germline J gene fills the gap. The chain links TRBV7-6 to TRBJ2-1; tentative D call: TRBD2 (7 bases). Per germline, CDR1 SGHVS and CDR2 FNYEAQ. This CDR3 comprises 15 residues. Trimming took 2 bases from V and 1 from J, leaving 9 bases between them. Incomplete CDR3 DNA: TGTGCCAGCAGCTTAAAGGGGGGGTCCTACAATGAG. Its translation is CASSLKGGSYNE. The full CDR3 protein is CASSLKGGSYNEQFF.

This clone was counted a few times. The read ends 3 residues early relative to the CDR3; the germline J gene fills the gap. V gene TRBV30 combines with J gene TRBJ2-1; no definite D call. Trimming pared 4 bases from V and 0 bases from J, leaving 10 bases between. The germline V gene has CDR1 GTSNPN and CDR2 SVGIG (reference sequence). The CDR3 totals 14 residues. Partial CDR3 DNA: TGTGCCTGGAAGCTCGATAGCTCCTACAATGAG. Residues: CAWKLDSSYNE. The complete CDR3 protein is CAWKLDSSYNEQFF.

This clone showed up many times. The observed sequence ends 3 residues before the CDR3 terminus, with the missing tail filled in from the germline J gene. This chain links TRBV5-1 with TRBJ2-3; the D gene is possibly TRBD1 (6 bases). Germline V gene data show CDR1 as SGHRS and CDR2 as YFSETQ. The CDR3 runs to 17 residues. Trimming cost V 4 bases and J 2 bases, with 20 bases left between them. The chain's CDR3 is CASSPGARPGATDTQYF. CDR3 bases read: TGCGCCAGCAGCCCAGGCGCTCGACCAGGGGCCACAGATACG.

This clone was seen many times. The read comes to an end 3 residues before the CDR3 does, leaving the germline J gene to fill in the end. The rearrangement uses TRBV5-1 and TRBJ1-6; 9 bases align to TRBD1. The CDR3 has 15 amino acids. Germline V lookup: CDR1 SGHRS, CDR2 YFSETQ. Trimming took 4 bases from V and 5 from J; bases not matched to a gene: 4. CDR3 DNA, as far as it was read: TGCGCCAGCAGCCCCGACAGGGGGAATAATTCACCC. It translates to CASSPDRGNNSP. The whole CDR3 protein is CASSPDRGNNSPLHF. Full variable domain (outside the CDR3, taken from reference TRBV5-1 and TRBJ1-6): KAGVTQTPRYLIKTRGQQVTLSCSPISGHRSVSWYQQTPGQGLQFLFEYFSETQRNKGNFPGRFSGRQFSNSRSEMNVSTLELGDSALYLCASSPDRGNNSPLHFGNGTRLTVT.

A remark on this clone: The sequenced fragment ends 3 residues before the CDR3 boundary, so the rest is inferred from the germline J gene. V is TRBV7-6 and J is TRBJ2-7; 12 nucleotides match TRBD2. Germline V gives CDR1 SGHVS, CDR2 FNYEAQ. The trim removed 4 bases at V and 0 bases at J, leaving 10 bases unmatched. This CDR3 is built from 18 residues. CDR3 DNA (partial): TGTGCCAGCAGCTCGAGAGGACTAGCGGGGCCTTACTCCTACGAG. It specifies CASSSRGLAGPYSYE. The CDR3 as a whole reads CASSSRGLAGPYSYEQYF.

Note on this clone: Read data end 3 residues before the CDR3 end; the end is taken from the germline J gene. The rearrangement uses TRBV7-9 and TRBJ2-3; possible D gene TRBD2, 6 bases. The CDR3 extends over 14 amino acids. The germline V gene encodes CDR1 SEHNR and CDR2 FQNEAQ (reference sequence). V lost 6 bases, J lost 0 bases, and 10 bases lay in between. CDR3 bases read: TGTGCCAGCAGTCCGGGACTTAGCACAGATACG. It encodes CASSPGLSTDT. The CDR3 as a whole reads CASSPGLSTDTQYF.

This clone was seen many times. The read ends 3 residues early relative to the CDR3; the germline J gene fills the gap. The V gene is TRBV5-1, the J gene TRBJ1-5; the D gene is possibly TRBD1 (5 bases). V dropped 0 bases and J dropped 4 bases, with 11 bases sitting between them. This CDR3 contains 15 residues. Per the germline V gene, CDR1 is SGHRS and CDR2 is YFSETQ. The CDR3 protein is CASSLGQGRNQPQHF. CDR3 DNA, as far as it was read: TGCGCCAGCAGCTTGGGGCAGGGTAGGAATCAGCCC.

This clone was picked up a small number of times. The DNA ends 3 residues before the CDR3 does, and the rest of the CDR3 is filled in from the germline J gene. The V call is TRBV18, the J call TRBJ2-7; D possibly corresponds to TRBD2 (5 bases). Trimming left V 4 bases short and J 2 bases short, with 12 bases between. This CDR3 contains 14 residues. CDR1 and CDR2 from the germline V gene are KGHSH and LQKENI. CDR3 DNA (partial): TGTGCCAGCTCACGACCGGACTCTACCTACGAG. It is translated as CASSRPDSTYE. The CDR3 in full is CASSRPDSTYEQYF.

This clone has more than one count but fewer than ten. The read stops 3 residues short of the end of the CDR3; the missing end is completed from the germline J gene. The V gene is TRBV6-1, the J gene TRBJ2-5; possibly TRBD1 or TRBD2 for D (6 bases each). V dropped 0 bases and J dropped 5 bases, with 16 bases sitting between them. In germline, CDR1 is MNHNS, CDR2 SASEGT. CDR3 length: 16 amino acids. The covered CDR3 bases are TGTGCCAGCAGTGAAGCGGAGGGCAGGGGATGGGAGACC. Its translation is CASSEAEGRGWET. The CDR3 in full is CASSEAEGRGWETQYF.

In the case of this clone: The read terminates 3 residues before the CDR3 end, so the remaining end is supplied by the germline J gene. The chain carries TRBV7-6 and TRBJ1-3, with 7 bases fitting TRBD1. V lost 4 bases to trimming and J lost 9 bases; unmatched junction nucleotides: 12. This CDR3 is 15 amino acids long. The V gene's germline CDR1 is SGHVS and CDR2 FNYEAQ. Incomplete CDR3 DNA: TGTGCCAGCAGCTCCCTACGACAGGGTGGTTCCACC. Protein: CASSSLRQGGST. The whole CDR3 sequence is CASSSLRQGGSTIYF.

This clone was recorded at least ten times. The read finishes 3 residues shy of the CDR3 end, and the germline J gene is used to complete it. The V and J genes are TRBV30 and TRBJ1-2, with 7 nucleotides matching TRBD1. This CDR3 has 13 amino acids. Germline V CDR1 and CDR2: GTSNPN, SVGIG (reference sequence). V shed 7 bases, J shed 5 bases, and the junction held 10 bases outside the gene matches. The CDR3 loop reads CAYRTGRVYGYTF. CDR3 DNA (partial): TGTGCCTATCGGACAGGAAGGGTTTATGGC.

This clone was counted a few times. Coverage ceases 3 residues before the CDR3 finishes, and the germline J gene fills in the end. The chain is built from TRBV19 and TRBJ1-4; possible D gene TRBD1, 5 bases. The V end was cut by 5 bases, the J end by 3 bases, with 16 bases between. In germline, CDR1 is LNHDA, CDR2 SQIVND (reference sequence). The CDR3 has 16 amino acids. The covered CDR3 bases are TGTGCCAGTAGTCTCTCCCAGGGTCTCGCTAATGAAAAA. Amino acids: CASSLSQGLANEK. The full CDR3 is CASSLSQGLANEKLFF.

About this clone itself: From the germline J gene comes the end of the CDR3, since the read stops 3 residues before it. This chain joins TRBV2 and TRBJ1-2, with a tentative D call TRBD1 (6 bases). The germline V and J ends were trimmed by 0 bases and 4 bases, with 18 bases remaining between them. The CDR3 has 17 residues. The V gene's germline CDR1 is SNHLY and CDR2 FYNNEI. CDR3: CASSEALGGAGLYGYTF. The part of the CDR3 DNA that was read is TGTGCCAGCAGTGAAGCGCTGGGGGGGGCAGGCCTCTATGGC.

The CDR3 bases that were read are TGCGCCAGCAGCAGAGGACAGGGTGGCGAGACC. This translates into CASSRGQGGET. The complete CDR3 sequence is CASSRGQGGETQYF. The chain employs TRBV5-1 and TRBJ2-5; TRBD1 matches at 8 bases. The read comes to an end 3 residues before the CDR3 does, leaving the germline J gene to fill in the end. This CDR3 has 14 residues. V shed 4 bases and J 5 bases; nucleotides not matched to a gene: 7. The germline gives CDR1 SGHRS, CDR2 YFSETQ.

This clone was detected many times. The read gets to within 3 residues of the CDR3 end, and the germline J gene fills in the rest. This chain connects TRBV7-9 to TRBJ2-5, with D perhaps given as TRBD1 or TRBD2 (5 bases each). CDR1 and CDR2 (germline): SEHNR, FQNEAQ (reference sequence). With 8 bases removed from V and 2 bases from J, the gap between germline ends came to 12 bases. The CDR3 covers 13 residues. Here the CDR3 reads CASGGHPQETQYF. The sequenced CDR3 bases are TGTGCCAGCGGAGGACACCCACAAGAGACC.

Concerning this clone itself: The read falls 3 residues short of the CDR3 end, and the missing part is taken from the germline J gene. The chain joins TRBV19 to TRBJ2-3; perhaps TRBD1 as D (6 bases). The V gene lost 9 bases and the J gene lost 3 bases, with 16 bases spanning the gap. CDR1 and CDR2 (germline): LNHDA, SQIVND (reference sequence). The CDR3 extends over 14 amino acids. The CDR3 bases that were read are TGTGCCAGCCGAGGGGGAAGGTGGACAGATACG. This translates into CASRGGRWTDT. From start to end, the CDR3 is CASRGGRWTDTQYF.

This clone came up a few times. The read stops 3 residues short of the end of the CDR3; the missing end is completed from the germline J gene. The chain has TRBV19 and TRBJ1-1, with a weak D call TRBD1 (6 bases). V lost 7 bases and J lost 2, with 20 bases in between. The germline CDR1 and CDR2 sequences are LNHDA and SQIVND (reference sequence). CDR3 length equals 16 residues. The CDR3: CASKPRTVMGNTEAFF. The CDR3 DNA, read in part, is TGTGCCAGTAAACCCAGGACAGTAATGGGAAACACTGAA.

This clone was recorded a few times. The read comes to an end 3 residues before the CDR3 does, leaving the germline J gene to fill in the end. The chain employs TRBV6-1 and TRBJ2-5, with 9 bases fitting TRBD2. This CDR3 spans 15 amino acids. Trimming cost V 3 bases and J 6 bases; bases outside gene matches: 8. CDR1 is MNHNS, CDR2 SASEGT, per germline. CDR3 DNA (partial): TGTGCCAGCAGTGAGTGGCGGGGGGGCGGAAAGACC. Amino acid sequence: CASSEWRGGGKT. The whole CDR3 reads CASSEWRGGGKTQYF.

This clone has just a few counts. The read gets to within 3 residues of the CDR3 end, and the germline J gene fills in the rest. V gene TRBV7-2 combines with J gene TRBJ1-6, with 9 bases fitting TRBD1. The CDR3 spans 15 residues. With V trimmed by 5 bases and J by 9 bases, 8 bases remained unmatched. Germline loops: CDR1 SGHTA, CDR2 FQGNSA. CDR3: CASSPTGGPSSPLHF. The CDR3 DNA, read in part, is TGTGCCAGCAGCCCCACAGGGGGCCCCTCTTCACCC.

Note on this clone: The read falls 3 residues short of the CDR3 end, and the missing part is taken from the germline J gene. The chain links TRBV29-1 to TRBJ2-1, with D perhaps TRBD1 (7 bases). The V gene's germline CDR1 is SQVTM and CDR2 ANQGSEA. The CDR3 is made up of 15 amino acids. With 6 bases removed from V and 8 bases from J, the gap between germline ends came to 23 bases. The CDR3 bases that were read are TGCAGCGTCGGGGGATATACAGGGGATTACGATGAG. It yields the protein CSVGGYTGDYDE. The whole CDR3 protein reads CSVGGYTGDYDEQFF.

A note on this clone: Read sequence stops 3 residues before the CDR3 end, and the germline J gene provides the missing end. The chain is built from TRBV5-5 and TRBJ2-5, with a possible D match to TRBD1 (6 bases). Germline V gene data show CDR1 as SGHKS and CDR2 as YYEKEE (reference sequence). CDR3 length equals 13 residues. V lost 2 bases and J 5 bases, leaving 10 bases between the germline ends. CDR3 bases read: TGTGCCAGCAGCTTCCAGGGGTACGAGACC. Its protein product is CASSFQGYET. The full CDR3 sequence reads CASSFQGYETQYF.

This clone came up a few times. From the germline J gene comes the end of the CDR3, since the read stops 3 residues before it. The genes are TRBV6-4 and TRBJ1-6; D remains unclear. CDR3 length: 12 residues. Deletions cut 0 bases from V and 10 bases from J, with 4 bases between. Germline V gene sequence: CDR1 MRHNA, CDR2 SNTAGT. The CDR3 bases that were read are TGTGCCAGCAGTGACTCAGGGTCACCC. Amino acids: CASSDSGSP. The entire CDR3 protein reads CASSDSGSPLHF.